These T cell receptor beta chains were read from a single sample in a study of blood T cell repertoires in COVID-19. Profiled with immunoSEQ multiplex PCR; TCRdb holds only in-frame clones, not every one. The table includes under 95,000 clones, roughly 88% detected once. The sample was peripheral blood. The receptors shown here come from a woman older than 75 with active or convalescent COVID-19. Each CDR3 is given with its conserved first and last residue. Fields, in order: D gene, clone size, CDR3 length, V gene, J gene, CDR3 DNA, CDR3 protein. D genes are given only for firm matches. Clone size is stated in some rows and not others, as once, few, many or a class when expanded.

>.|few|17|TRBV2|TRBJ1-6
TGTGCCAGCAGTCTAAGGGGTCGGACCCAATATAATTCACCCCTCCACTTT
CASSLRGRTQYNSPLHF
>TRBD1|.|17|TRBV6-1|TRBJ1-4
TGTGCCAGCAGTGAGATTTTTTTAGGGGGCTCTAATGAAAAACTGTTTTTT
CASSEIFLGGSNEKLFF
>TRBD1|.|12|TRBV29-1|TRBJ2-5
TGCAGCGTCGACAGGGGGCAAGAGACCCAGTACTTC
CSVDRGQETQYF
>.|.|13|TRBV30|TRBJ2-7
TGTGCCTGGAGGTCCCCAGGGCGCTACGAGCAGTACTTC
CAWRSPGRYEQYF
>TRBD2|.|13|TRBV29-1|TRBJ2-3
TGCAGCGTTGAGGCTAGCGGAAGAGATACGCAGTATTTT
CSVEASGRDTQYF
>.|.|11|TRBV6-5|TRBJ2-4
TGTGCCAGCAGCCCCGGGTACATTCAGTACTTC
CASSPGYIQYF
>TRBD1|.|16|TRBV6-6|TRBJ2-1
TGTGCCAGCAGTTACACCGGGCAGGGGGCTGGGAATGAGCAGTTCTTC
CASSYTGQGAGNEQFF
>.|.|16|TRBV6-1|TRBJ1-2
TGTGCCAGCAGTGAAGCTTTAGGGACATCTAACTATGGCTACACCTTC
CASSEALGTSNYGYTF
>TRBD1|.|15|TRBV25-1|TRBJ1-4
TGTGCCAGCAGCAACCCGGGACAGGGGTTTGAAAAACTGTTTTTT
CASSNPGQGFEKLFF
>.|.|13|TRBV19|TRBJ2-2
TGTGCCAGTAGTATACAGGGAACCGGGGAGCTGTTTTTT
CASSIQGTGELFF
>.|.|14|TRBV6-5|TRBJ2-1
TGTGCCAGCACAGGTAGCGCGACCTACAATGAGCAGTTCTTC
CASTGSATYNEQFF
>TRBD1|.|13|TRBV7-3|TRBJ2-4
TGTGCCAGCAGCCAAGGACAGGGAAACATTCAGTACTTC
CASSQGQGNIQYF
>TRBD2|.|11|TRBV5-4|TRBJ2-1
TGTGCCAGCAAACTAGCGGGGGAGCAGTTCTTC
CASKLAGEQFF
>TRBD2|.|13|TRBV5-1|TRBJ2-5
TGCGCTTCGGTACTAGCGGGGGAAGAGACCCAGTACTTC
CASVLAGEETQYF
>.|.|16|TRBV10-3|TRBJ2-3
TGTGCCATCAGTGAGGGACAATTAGGAGCACAAGATACGCAGTATTTT
CAISEGQLGAQDTQYF
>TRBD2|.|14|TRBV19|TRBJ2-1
TGTGCCAGTAACCTCGGGAGGCCGGGCAATGAGCAGTTCTTC
CASNLGRPGNEQFF
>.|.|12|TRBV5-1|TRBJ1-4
TGCGCCAGCAGCTTGGACAGGGAGAGTTTGTTTTTT
CASSLDRESLFF
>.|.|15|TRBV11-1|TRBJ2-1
TGTGCCAGCAGTCCCAGCGGAAGCTCCTACAATGAGCAGTTCTTC
CASSPSGSSYNEQFF
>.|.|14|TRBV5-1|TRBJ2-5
TGCGCCAGCAGCTTGGAGGGGTACCAAGAGACCCAGTACTTC
CASSLEGYQETQYF
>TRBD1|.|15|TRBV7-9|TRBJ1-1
TGTGCCAGCAGCCCTCAAGGACAGGGAGGCACTGAAGCTTTCTTT
CASSPQGQGGTEAFF
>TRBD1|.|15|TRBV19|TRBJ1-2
TGTGCCAGTAGCTGGACAGGGGCCATTAACTATGGCTACACCTTC
CASSWTGAINYGYTF
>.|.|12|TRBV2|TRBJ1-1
TGTGCCAGCATGGGTCAGGTCACTGAAGCTTTCTTT
CASMGQVTEAFF